The 27 T cell receptor beta chains in this list originate from one sample, sequenced in a study of blood T cells in healthy people across ages. Primed by a sample-barcoded 5' primer and a J-beta primer mix, a second PCR proceeded for 7 to 11 cycles. One entry per CDR3 protein results from TCRdb running MiXCR on the 5' RACE reads. The sample has around 580,000 distinct CDR3 sequences; more than 45% are singletons. Sequencing was carried out using blood. The receptors shown here come from a man older than 75 in good health.

This clonotype was counted a few times. This rearrangement joins TRBV20-1 to TRBJ2-5; tentatively, D is TRBD1 (5 bases). V lost 3 bases to trimming and J lost 4 bases, with 21 bases between them. This CDR3 region has 16 residues. Germline CDR1 and CDR2: DFQATT and SNEGSKA (reference sequence). The CDR3 coding sequence is TGCAGTGCTAGTAAACCGTGGGGCCGATCGACAGAGACCCAGTACTTC. Translation gives CSASKPWGRSTETQYF.

This clonotype was detected a few times. The rearrangement joins TRBV5-1 to TRBJ2-3; 8 bases agree with TRBD1. The CDR3 loop spans 15 amino acids. Germline loops: CDR1 SGHRS, CDR2 YFSETQ. V was clipped by 0 bases and J by 2 bases; unmatched bases: 2. CDR3 loop: CASSLGDRNTDTQYF. The CDR3 DNA reads as TGCGCCAGCAGCTTGGGGGACAGGAACACAGATACGCAGTATTTT.

This chain uses TRBV7-9 with TRBJ2-1, with D possibly matching TRBD2 (5 bases). The J call may be mistaken, given a closer DNA end match to TRBJ2-7. CDR1 SEHNR and CDR2 FQNEAQ come from the germline V gene (reference sequence). The CDR3 covers 15 residues. This CDR3 is CASRDTGGSYNEQYF. In DNA, the CDR3 is TGTGCCAGCAGAGACACCGGAGGCTCCTACAATGAGCAGTACTTC.

The V and J genes are TRBV7-9 and TRBJ2-1; 10 bases align to TRBD2. Germline V gives CDR1 SEHNR, CDR2 FQNEAQ (reference sequence). This CDR3 has 16 residues. Trimming at V came to 5 bases and at J to 2 bases, leaving 6 bases not matched to a gene. The CDR3 DNA reads TGTGCCAGCAGCCGGACTAGCGGAAGAACCTACAATGAGCAGTTCTTC. Residues: CASSRTSGRTYNEQFF. Supplemented by reference TRBV7-9 and TRBJ2-1, the full variable domain reads DTGVSQNPRHKITKRGQNVTFRCDPISEHNRLYWYRQTLGQGPEFLTYFQNEAQLEKSRLLSDRFSAERPKGSFSTLEIQRTEQGDSAMYLCASSRTSGRTYNEQFFGPGTRLTVL.

This clonotype came up a few times. V is TRBV7-9 and J is TRBJ2-5, with TRBD2 identical over 9 bases. The CDR3 extends over 16 amino acids. Germline V CDR1 and CDR2: SEHNR, FQNEAQ (reference sequence). Trimming took 4 bases from V and 7 from J; bases not matched to a gene: 13. The CDR3 spells CASSSSGSGGSGTQYF. DNA for the CDR3: TGTGCCAGCAGCTCCTCGGGTAGCGGGGGCTCAGGGACCCAGTACTTC.

V is TRBV30 and J is TRBJ2-6; a weak D match, TRBD2 (5 bases). CDR3 size: 16 residues. The V and J ends lost 4 bases and 0 bases respectively, with 13 bases between them. Germline-derived CDR1 and CDR2 are GTSNPN and SVGIG (reference sequence). CDR3 DNA: TGTGCCTGGACCCCGACGGGGAGCTCTGGGGCCAACGTCCTGACTTTC. This gives the protein CAWTPTGSSGANVLTF.

The gene calls are TRBV3-1 and TRBJ1-6, with 7 bases fitting TRBD1. V lost 1 base and J lost 8; bases outside the gene matches: 8. The CDR3 loop spans 16 amino acids. Germline assignment: CDR1 LGHDT and CDR2 YNNKEL (reference sequence). The CDR3 nucleotides are TGTGCCAGCAGCCAAGGCTCCGGGACAGATCATTCACCCCTCCACTTT. Its protein product is CASSQGSGTDHSPLHF.

This clonotype was seen only once. The rearrangement joins TRBV12-3 or TRBV12-4 to TRBJ2-1; a possible D gene is TRBD2 (6 bases). V was trimmed by 3 bases and J by 6 bases, leaving 9 bases between them. There are 13 residues in the CDR3. CDR3 DNA: TGTGCCAGCAGTTTTTTCGGGGGCAATGAGCAGTTCTTC. Translating gives CASSFFGGNEQFF.

The gene calls are TRBV20-1 and TRBJ2-1, with 11 bases fitting TRBD2. Germline trimming cut 6 bases from V and 2 bases from J; bases unmatched to any gene: 6. Germline values: CDR1 DFQATT, CDR2 SNEGSKA (reference sequence). This CDR3 contains 15 residues. Here the CDR3 reads CSARGLAETYNEQFF. CDR3 in DNA: TGCAGTGCCAGGGGACTAGCGGAAACCTACAATGAGCAGTTCTTC.

This clonotype was seen only a few times. This chain joins TRBV29-1 and TRBJ2-7; D possibly corresponds to TRBD2 (5 bases). The V end lost 4 bases, the J end lost 3 bases, and 13 bases lay between the germline ends. Germline V gene sequence: CDR1 SQVTM, CDR2 ANQGSEA. This CDR3 spans 13 amino acids. DNA for the CDR3: TGCAGCGTTGTGGGTAGGGCGGGCTACGAGCAGTACTTC. It encodes CSVVGRAGYEQYF.

V gene TRBV5-1 combines with J gene TRBJ2-1; TRBD1 matches at 9 bases. V was pared by 4 bases and J by 7 bases, with 9 bases of the junction left unmatched. The CDR3 consists of 15 residues. From germline, CDR1 is SGHRS and CDR2 YFSETQ. The CDR3 here is CASSQGQGSWNEQFF. CDR3 nucleotides: TGCGCCAGCAGCCAGGGACAGGGTTCGTGGAATGAGCAGTTCTTC.

The rearrangement links TRBV10-3 to TRBJ2-7; D remains unclear. The V and J ends lost 3 bases and 4 bases respectively, with 13 bases between them. Per germline, CDR1 ENHRY and CDR2 SYGVKD. This CDR3 has 14 amino acids. CDR3 protein: CAISDSRVRYEQYF. The CDR3 DNA is TGTGCCATCAGTGACTCACGGGTTAGGTACGAGCAGTACTTC.

The gene calls are TRBV7-9 and TRBJ2-1, with 8 positions matching TRBD2. Trimming cost V 11 bases and J 4 bases; bases outside gene matches: 10. Germline V gene sequence: CDR1 SEHNR, CDR2 FQNEAQ (reference sequence). The CDR3 consists of 14 residues. In DNA form, the CDR3 reads TGTGCCGCCTCAGGACTAGCATCGTACAATGAGCAGTTCTTC. Amino acid sequence: CAASGLASYNEQFF.

The J gene is TRBJ1-1, the V gene TRBV4-2; D possibly corresponds to TRBD1 (5 bases). The CDR3 totals 15 residues. Germline loops: CDR1 LGHNA, CDR2 YNFKEQ. Trimming shortened V by 1 base and J by 2 bases, and 11 bases separated the two germline ends. The CDR3 loop reads CASSQAVGDNTEAFF. In DNA, the CDR3 is TGTGCCAGCAGCCAAGCCGTAGGGGATAACACTGAAGCTTTCTTT.

The chain uses TRBV6-5 and TRBJ2-1; D call uncertain. The CDR3 covers 14 residues. V lost 5 bases and J lost 4, with 12 bases in between. The germline V gene encodes CDR1 MNHEY and CDR2 SVGAGI. The chain's CDR3 is CASSAQTYYNEQFF. DNA for the CDR3: TGTGCCAGCAGTGCCCAGACTTATTACAATGAGCAGTTCTTC.

The chain carries TRBV20-1 and TRBJ1-1; 7 bases are shared with TRBD1. Trimming at V came to 4 bases and at J to 5 bases, leaving 10 bases not matched to a gene. The CDR3 runs to 14 residues. CDR1 is DFQATT, CDR2 SNEGSKA, per germline (reference sequence). CDR3 DNA: TGCAGTGCTACGGGGGACAGTAAAAGAACTGAAGCTTTCTTT. Translating gives CSATGDSKRTEAFF.

The genes are TRBV6-2 or TRBV6-3 and TRBJ2-7; 7 positions agree with TRBD2. The CDR3 sequence is 18 residues long. The germline gives CDR1 MNHEY, CDR2 SVGEGT. J was trimmed by 3 bases and V by 1 base; bases with no gene match: 15. CDR3 in amino acids: CASSYFLRSGGRGYEQYF. In nucleotides, the CDR3 is TGTGCCAGCAGTTACTTTTTGCGGTCGGGGGGACGGGGCTACGAGCAGTACTTC.

The chain is built from TRBV2 and TRBJ1-3, with 9 bases that match TRBD1. Germline values: CDR1 SNHLY, CDR2 FYNNEI. CDR3 length equals 14 residues. Trimming cost V 5 bases and J 5 bases; bases outside gene matches: 4. The CDR3 spells CASSTDRGRNTIYF. The CDR3 DNA reads as TGTGCCAGCAGTACGGACAGGGGAAGAAACACCATATATTTT.

This rearrangement joins TRBV27 to TRBJ2-5; D possibly corresponds to TRBD1 (6 bases). The CDR3 contains 13 residues. V was cut by 5 bases and J by 11 bases, with 18 bases left in between. Germline V gives CDR1 MNHEY, CDR2 SMNVEV (reference sequence). The DNA for the CDR3 is TGTGCCAGCAGTCTACAGCGCGGAAGGGGGCAGTACTTC. This codes for CASSLQRGRGQYF.

The V gene is TRBV20-1, the J gene TRBJ2-3; 12 bases are a match to TRBD2. CDR1 DFQATT and CDR2 SNEGSKA come from the germline V gene (reference sequence). V trimming: 0 bases; J trimming: 6 bases; junction bases outside the gene matches: 10. CDR3 length: 17 amino acids. In DNA form, the CDR3 reads TGCAGTGCTAGAGAAACTACTAGCGGGGGGCCGGGGGATACGCAGTATTTT. It yields the protein CSARETTSGGPGDTQYF.

The sample holds a few counts of this clonotype. The chain carries TRBV5-1 and TRBJ2-7; tentative D call: TRBD1 (5 bases). The V gene's germline CDR1 is SGHRS and CDR2 YFSETQ. The CDR3 sequence is 14 residues long. The V end was cut by 0 bases, the J end by 0 bases, with 7 bases between. Written as DNA, the CDR3 is TGCGCCAGCAGCTTGGACAGGAACTCCTACGAGCAGTACTTC. As protein: CASSLDRNSYEQYF.

This clonotype was seen repeatedly, ten times or more. V usage is TRBV6-6 and J usage is TRBJ2-2; either TRBD1 or TRBD2 may supply D (5 bases each). Trimming took off 7 bases at V and 7 bases at J, with 13 bases between the two ends. Germline V gene sequence: CDR1 MNHNY, CDR2 SVGAGI (reference sequence). The CDR3 spans 13 residues. CDR3 loop: CASTPYGGGELFF. As DNA, the CDR3 is TGTGCCAGCACCCCTTATGGGGGCGGGGAGCTGTTTTTT.

Only a few counts were recorded for this clonotype. The genes are TRBV20-1 and TRBJ1-1, with D possibly being TRBD1 (6 bases). The CDR3 runs to 14 residues. Trimming stripped 0 bases from V and 0 bases from J, with 8 bases between. Germline V CDR1 and CDR2: DFQATT, SNEGSKA (reference sequence). The CDR3 sequence is CSAREGHLNTEAFF. Here the CDR3 DNA reads TGCAGTGCTAGAGAGGGACATTTGAACACTGAAGCTTTCTTT.

The chain has TRBV10-3 and TRBJ2-7; a weak D match, TRBD1 (5 bases). Judging by the DNA end, TRBJ2-5 fits better; the J call may be wrong. The germline V gene encodes CDR1 ENHRY and CDR2 SYGVKD. CDR3 length equals 14 residues. DNA for the CDR3: TGTGCCATCAGTGAGTCTACAGGTGGAGAGACCCAGTACTTC. Amino acids: CAISESTGGETQYF.

In this sample, this clonotype turned up a few times. J is TRBJ2-2 and V is TRBV20-1; unclear D gene. The CDR3 runs to 15 residues. Germline assignment: CDR1 DFQATT and CDR2 SNEGSKA (reference sequence). Trimming stripped 4 bases from V and 2 bases from J, with 14 bases between. The CDR3 region has the DNA TGCAGTGCTACCGCCGGCGCTCCTAACACCGGGGAGCTGTTTTTT. Amino acids: CSATAGAPNTGELFF.

The CDR3 region is CASSSRVVGANVLTF. CDR3 DNA sequence: TGTGCCAGCAGCTCCAGGGTAGTTGGGGCCAACGTCCTGACTTTC. The rearrangement uses TRBV7-3 and TRBJ2-6; TRBD1 is a possible D gene (5 bases). This CDR3 region has 15 residues. V gave up 4 bases and J gave up 3 bases, with 10 bases separating them. The germline V gene encodes CDR1 SGHTA and CDR2 FQGTGA.

This clonotype has only a few counts. V and J are TRBV20-1 and TRBJ2-3; 7 bases fit TRBD1. The CDR3 spans 13 residues. V lost 5 bases to trimming and J lost 2 bases; unmatched junction nucleotides: 4. CDR1 and CDR2 from the germline V gene are DFQATT and SNEGSKA (reference sequence). CDR3: CSAWDRITDTQYF. The CDR3 DNA is TGCAGTGCTTGGGACAGAATCACAGATACGCAGTATTTT.